The T cell receptor beta chain described here comes from a study of blood T cells in healthy people across ages. The CDR3 runs to 14 residues. The ends were cut back, 5 bases at V and 0 bases at J, with 10 bases in the middle. CDR1 and CDR2 from the germline V gene are SEHNR and FQNEAQ (reference sequence). Alongside a J-beta primer mix, a sample-barcoded 5' primer served in a second PCR lasting roughly 6 to 12 cycles. Each cDNA was tagged by a template-switch adaptor containing 12 random nucleotides. Using its own MiXCR run on the 5' RACE reads, TCRdb lists one record per CDR3 protein. The table records roughly 1.5 million distinct CDR3 sequences, 35% to 45% of them present only once.

The rearrangement links TRBV7-9 to TRBJ1-2, with D tentatively TRBD1 (6 bases). The source of this sequence is a woman between 18 and 29 years old in good health. The sample comprised blood. The CDR3 reads CASSRTDSNYGYTF. As DNA, the CDR3 is TGTGCCAGCAGCCGGACAGATTCTAACTATGGCTACACCTTC.